The 9 T cell receptor beta chains below come from one sample, sequenced in a study of PD-1 blockade in classical Hodgkin lymphoma. Using immunoSEQ multiplex PCR, the repertoire was profiled, and TCRdb retains in-frame clones only, with some absent. The sample holds about 13,000 clones, over 80% seen once. Brentuximab vedotin exposure varied among the patients, all of whom had relapsed after autologous stem cell transplantation. The sample was peripheral blood mononuclear cells (PBMCs), taken at baseline. Every receptor here comes from a human donor with classical Hodgkin lymphoma.

CDR3 bases: TGTGCCAGCAGCGTCACAGGGGCAGCGGTGGGTTCACCCCTCCACTTT. It specifies CASSVTGAAVGSPLHF. The gene calls are TRBV9 and TRBJ1-6; 7 nucleotides match TRBD1. Per the germline V gene, CDR1 is SGDLS and CDR2 is YYNGEE. Unmatched junction bases numbered 11, after V lost 2 bases and J lost 9 bases. CDR3 length: 16 amino acids.

The chain links TRBV10-1 to TRBJ2-5; the D gene is possibly TRBD2 (6 bases). The V end was cut by 4 bases, the J end by 5 bases, with 11 bases between. The CDR3 sequence is 13 residues long. Germline V gene lookup returns CDR1 WNHNN and CDR2 SYGVQD (reference sequence). CDR3 DNA: TGCGCCAGCAGTGGGCGACTAGGCGAGACCCAGTACTTC. It codes for CASSGRLGETQYF.

The rearrangement links TRBV15 to TRBJ1-4; D call uncertain. The CDR3 loop spans 16 amino acids. Germline V gives CDR1 LNHNV, CDR2 YYDKDF (reference sequence). Trimming cost V 6 bases and J 8 bases, with 22 bases left between them. CDR3 bases: TGTGCCACCAGAGCGCACCCTACGGTGAACGGAGAAAAACTGTTTTTT. It yields the protein CATRAHPTVNGEKLFF.

This clone was seen more than once but under ten times. The rearrangement uses TRBV7-8 and TRBJ2-3; a possible D gene is TRBD2 (6 bases). Germline V gives CDR1 SGHVS, CDR2 FQNEAQ. The CDR3 contains 14 residues. Trimming removed 4 bases from V and 3 bases from J, with 11 bases in between. CDR3 sequence: CASSWKRGTDTQYF. The DNA for the CDR3 is TGTGCCAGCAGCTGGAAACGGGGGACAGATACGCAGTATTTT.

This clone was found once. The chain has TRBV28 and TRBJ2-3, with a possible D match to TRBD2 (7 bases). The CDR3 covers 16 residues. Trimming removed 4 bases from V and 7 bases from J, with 21 bases in between. Per germline, CDR1 MDHEN and CDR2 SYDVKM. DNA for the CDR3: TGTGCCAGCAGTTCCCCGAGGGGGGGGTGGTTCCATACGCAGTATTTT. Its protein is CASSSPRGGWFHTQYF.

The V gene is TRBV6-5, the J gene TRBJ1-1; 8 bases map to TRBD1. The CDR3 totals 13 residues. V lost 5 bases and J lost 11; bases outside the gene matches: 10. Germline CDR1 and CDR2: MNHEY and SVGAGI. CDR3 bases: TGTGCCAGCAGTAAGACAGGGGTAGGTTTGGCTTTCTTT. This codes for CASSKTGVGLAFF.

This chain connects TRBV5-8 to TRBJ2-7; perhaps TRBD2 as D (7 bases). This CDR3 comprises 14 residues. Per germline, CDR1 SGHTS and CDR2 YDEGEE. With 1 base removed from V and 6 bases from J, the gap between germline ends came to 14 bases. The DNA for the CDR3 is TGTGCCAGCAGCTTGTCCGGGGGGCCCGTCGAGCAGTACTTC. As protein: CASSLSGGPVEQYF.

The V gene is TRBV5-1, the J gene TRBJ2-5; perhaps TRBD1 as D (5 bases). Trimming stripped 1 base from V and 4 bases from J, with 11 bases between. The CDR3 totals 14 residues. In germline, CDR1 is SGHRS, CDR2 YFSETQ. The CDR3 sequence: CASSLTGSGETQYF. DNA for the CDR3: TGCGCCAGCAGCTTGACAGGCTCTGGAGAGACCCAGTACTTC.

This chain joins TRBV6-1 and TRBJ2-5; unclear D gene. The DNA end is a closer match to TRBJ2-7, so the J assignment may be wrong. This CDR3 spans 14 amino acids. The germline CDR1 and CDR2 sequences are MNHNS and SASEGT. As DNA, the CDR3 is TGTGCCAGCAGTGAATCCGACGGATCCTACGAGCAGTACTTC. This encodes CASSESDGSYEQYF.